This TCR beta chain was sequenced during a study of T-cell reconstitution after alpha-beta-depleted transplantation in children. Study outcomes and limitations: It was reported that alpha-beta T cells came from several hundred expanded graft clones (about two months after transplant). Newly made T cells mostly supplied T-cell counts and diversity one year after transplant.

At least ten counts were recorded for this clonotype. Its target is not known. As it was prepared, the TCRbeta library received unique molecular identifiers. Each CDR3 protein is one row after TCRdb ran MiXCR on the PCR reads. The sample comprises just under 150,000 distinct CDR3 sequences, 8% to 10% of which are singletons, and roughly 18% rests with the top ten. J lost 6 bases, V lost 0 bases, and 5 bases had no gene match. The CDR3 has 14 amino acids. The V gene's germline CDR1 is SGHRS and CDR2 YFSETQ. The chain links TRBV5-1 to TRBJ1-2, with 7 bases that match TRBD1. Sequenced here: PBMCs, mostly from graft donor cells, sampled 180 days after TCRalphabeta/CD19-depleted stem cell transplant. The receptor comes from a female patient between 2 and 15 years old who had a stem cell transplant for congenital amegakaryocytic thrombocytopenia, so the T cells may come from the graft donor. The CDR3 is CASSLALDRDGYTF. The DNA for the CDR3 is TGCGCCAGCAGCTTGGCCCTAGACAGGGATGGCTACACCTTC.